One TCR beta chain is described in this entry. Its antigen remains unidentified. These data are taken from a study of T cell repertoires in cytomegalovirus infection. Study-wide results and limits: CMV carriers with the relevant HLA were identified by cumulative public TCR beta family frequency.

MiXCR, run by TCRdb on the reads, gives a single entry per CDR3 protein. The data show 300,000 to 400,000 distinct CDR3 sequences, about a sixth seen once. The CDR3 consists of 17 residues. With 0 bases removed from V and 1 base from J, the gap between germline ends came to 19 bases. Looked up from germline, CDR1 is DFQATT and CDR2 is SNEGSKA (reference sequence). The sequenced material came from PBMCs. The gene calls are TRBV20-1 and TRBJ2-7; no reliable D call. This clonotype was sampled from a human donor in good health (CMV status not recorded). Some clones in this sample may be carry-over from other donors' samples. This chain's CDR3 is CSAREPIGVRQSYEQYF. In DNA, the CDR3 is TGCAGTGCTAGAGAGCCTATTGGGGTACGTCAATCCTACGAGCAGTACTTC.